These T cell receptor beta chains were read from a single sample in a study of technical replicates of blood from a few donors. Libraries were prepared by immunoSEQ multiplex PCR; TCRdb keeps only in-frame clonotypes and omits some of them. This sample has 100,000 or so clones, with approximately 96% found just once. Input material: T cells isolated from PBMCs. The source of these receptors is a human donor in good health. The CDR3 runs from the conserved cysteine through the conserved F or W. Fields, in order: J gene, clone size, V gene, D gene, CDR3 length, CDR3 protein, CDR3 DNA. D genes are given only for firm matches. Clone size is shown for a subset of rows, as once, few, many or a class of expanded clone.

j_gene: TRBJ1-1; abundance: .; v_gene: TRBV20-1; d_gene: .; len: 11; CDR3aa: CSAIEFTEAFF; CDR3nt: TGCAGTGCTATCGAGTTCACCGAAGCTTTCTTT
j_gene: TRBJ1-1; abundance: few; v_gene: TRBV19; d_gene: .; len: 12; CDR3aa: CASSFGNTEAFF; CDR3nt: TGTGCCAGTAGTTTCGGGAACACTGAAGCTTTCTTT
j_gene: TRBJ2-4; abundance: .; v_gene: TRBV7-6; d_gene: .; len: 14; CDR3aa: CASSSVDFGNIQYF; CDR3nt: TGTGCCAGCAGCTCGGTTGACTTTGGGAACATTCAGTACTTC
j_gene: TRBJ1-5; abundance: .; v_gene: TRBV6-6; d_gene: TRBD1; len: 14; CDR3aa: CASSYGQGVQPQHF; CDR3nt: TGTGCCAGCAGTTATGGACAGGGAGTTCAGCCCCAGCATTTT
j_gene: TRBJ2-1; abundance: .; v_gene: TRBV14; d_gene: TRBD2; len: 16; CDR3aa: CASSNRAGGIYNEQFF; CDR3nt: TGTGCCAGCAGCAATAGAGCGGGGGGGATATACAATGAGCAGTTCTTC
j_gene: TRBJ2-7; abundance: .; v_gene: TRBV21-1; d_gene: .; len: 19; CDR3aa: CASSEKGSSGRARAYEQYF; CDR3nt: TGTGCCAGCAGCGAAAAGGGGTCTAGCGGGAGGGCCCGGGCCTACGAGCAGTACTTC
j_gene: TRBJ2-3; abundance: .; v_gene: TRBV15; d_gene: TRBD2; len: 18; CDR3aa: CATSREKGLAVSTDTQYF; CDR3nt: TGTGCCACCAGCAGGGAAAAGGGACTAGCGGTTAGCACAGATACGCAGTATTTT
j_gene: TRBJ1-6; abundance: .; v_gene: TRBV5-1; d_gene: TRBD1; len: 14; CDR3aa: CASSAGQGHSPLHF; CDR3nt: TGCGCCAGCAGCGCGGGACAGGGGCATTCACCCCTCCACTTT
j_gene: TRBJ2-3; abundance: .; v_gene: TRBV6-5; d_gene: .; len: 15; CDR3aa: CASSLRAGSADTQYF; CDR3nt: TGTGCCAGCAGTTTACGGGCAGGGTCGGCAGATACGCAGTATTTT
j_gene: TRBJ2-5; abundance: once; v_gene: TRBV27; d_gene: TRBD1; len: 17; CDR3aa: CASAHGHSRGLGETQYF; CDR3nt: TGTGCCAGCGCCCACGGTCACAGCAGGGGGTTGGGAGAGACCCAGTACTTC
j_gene: TRBJ2-7; abundance: .; v_gene: TRBV6-1; d_gene: .; len: 13; CDR3aa: CASSEGGRYEQYF; CDR3nt: TGTGCCAGCAGTGAAGGGGGCAGATACGAGCAGTACTTC
j_gene: TRBJ1-4; abundance: .; v_gene: TRBV5-1; d_gene: TRBD1; len: 14; CDR3aa: CASSQTGGNEKLFF; CDR3nt: TGCGCCAGCAGCCAGACAGGGGGCAATGAAAAACTGTTTTTT
j_gene: TRBJ2-1; abundance: .; v_gene: TRBV9; d_gene: TRBD2; len: 17; CDR3aa: CASSVELAGLSYNEQFF; CDR3nt: TGTGCCAGCAGCGTAGAACTAGCGGGTCTGTCCTACAATGAGCAGTTCTTC
j_gene: TRBJ2-5; abundance: .; v_gene: TRBV9; d_gene: .; len: 16; CDR3aa: CASSPRGGGLSETQYF; CDR3nt: TGTGCCAGCAGCCCACGGGGAGGGGGTTTATCAGAGACCCAGTACTTC
j_gene: TRBJ1-1; abundance: .; v_gene: TRBV28; d_gene: TRBD1; len: 17; CDR3aa: CASSSAGQALLNTEAFF; CDR3nt: TGTGCCAGCAGTTCTGCTGGACAGGCGCTATTGAACACTGAAGCTTTCTTT
j_gene: TRBJ2-3; abundance: .; v_gene: TRBV2; d_gene: TRBD2; len: 16; CDR3aa: CASRGGSLAYTDTQYF; CDR3nt: TGTGCCAGCAGGGGGGGGAGCCTAGCCTACACAGATACGCAGTATTTT
j_gene: TRBJ2-7; abundance: .; v_gene: TRBV18; d_gene: TRBD2; len: 17; CDR3aa: CASSPPTSGRKGYEQYF; CDR3nt: TGTGCCAGCTCACCACCCACGAGCGGGAGAAAGGGCTACGAGCAGTACTTC
j_gene: TRBJ1-1; abundance: .; v_gene: TRBV6-6; d_gene: .; len: 11; CDR3aa: CASSSGTEAFF; CDR3nt: TGTGCCAGCAGCTCCGGGACAGAAGCTTTCTTT
j_gene: TRBJ2-7; abundance: once; v_gene: TRBV5-4; d_gene: TRBD2; len: 16; CDR3aa: CASSLVGASGRNEQYF; CDR3nt: TGTGCCAGCAGCTTGGTGGGGGCTAGCGGGAGAAACGAGCAGTACTTC
j_gene: TRBJ2-7; abundance: .; v_gene: TRBV5-4; d_gene: TRBD1; len: 15; CDR3aa: CASSLGTGGYYEQYF; CDR3nt: TGTGCCAGCAGCTTGGGGACAGGGGGCTACTACGAGCAGTACTTC
j_gene: TRBJ2-7; abundance: .; v_gene: TRBV30; d_gene: TRBD1; len: 13; CDR3aa: CAWTSGQIYEQYF; CDR3nt: TGTGCCTGGACGTCGGGACAGATTTACGAGCAGTACTTC
j_gene: TRBJ2-7; abundance: .; v_gene: TRBV10-2; d_gene: .; len: 12; CDR3aa: CATRLDSYEQYF; CDR3nt: TGCGCCACCAGACTAGACTCCTACGAGCAGTACTTC
j_gene: TRBJ1-1; abundance: few; v_gene: TRBV27; d_gene: .; len: 13; CDR3aa: CASSFLRGTEAFF; CDR3nt: TGTGCCAGCAGTTTTCTCAGGGGCACTGAAGCTTTCTTT
j_gene: TRBJ2-7; abundance: many; v_gene: TRBV4-1; d_gene: TRBD2; len: 19; CDR3aa: CASSQDRGLKREPPYEQYF; CDR3nt: TGCGCCAGCAGCCAAGATCGGGGCCTGAAGCGGGAGCCTCCCTACGAGCAGTACTTC
j_gene: TRBJ2-7; abundance: .; v_gene: TRBV2; d_gene: TRBD1; len: 12; CDR3aa: CASRETGKRQYF; CDR3nt: TGTGCCAGCAGGGAGACAGGGAAAAGGCAGTACTTC
j_gene: TRBJ1-5; abundance: .; v_gene: TRBV14; d_gene: TRBD1; len: 19; CDR3aa: CASSPTPGQGLYSNQPQHF; CDR3nt: TGTGCCAGCAGCCCGACGCCGGGACAGGGACTATATAGCAATCAGCCCCAGCATTTT
j_gene: TRBJ2-7; abundance: .; v_gene: TRBV27; d_gene: TRBD1; len: 16; CDR3aa: CASSLQGQPASYEQYF; CDR3nt: TGTGCCAGCAGTTTACAGGGACAGCCCGCCTCCTACGAGCAGTACTTC
j_gene: TRBJ1-2; abundance: .; v_gene: TRBV27; d_gene: .; len: 15; CDR3aa: CASSFGSRANYGYTF; CDR3nt: TGTGCCAGCAGTTTCGGCTCCCGGGCTAACTATGGCTACACCTTC